One sample yielded the 23 T cell receptor beta chains listed below, sequenced in a study of blood T cells in healthy people across ages. A second PCR, run for about 6 to 11 cycles, used a sample-barcoded 5' primer plus a J-beta primer mix. TCRdb reprocessed the 5' RACE reads with MiXCR, giving one entry per CDR3 protein. The data contain some 640,000 distinct CDR3 sequences, about 30% of them singletons. The sample comprised blood. Receptor source: a woman of 80 years or more in good health.

Regarding this clonotype: A much larger clone lies a single base off, so this may be a read error. The chain combines TRBV7-2 with TRBJ2-5, with D perhaps TRBD2 (8 bases). V lost 3 bases, J lost 11 bases, and 31 bases lay in between. Looked up from germline, CDR1 is SGHTA and CDR2 is FQGNSA. The CDR3 has 18 amino acids. The CDR3, as DNA: TGTGCCAGCAGCTTCTGGGGTCCGGGACTAGGGGGCCTCAATGAGCAGTACTTC. This translates into CASSFWGPGLGGLNEQYF.

Worth noting for this clonotype: This may be a read error: a much more frequent sequence differs by one nucleotide. The chain uses TRBV12-3 or TRBV12-4 and TRBJ2-5; 10 nucleotides line up with TRBD1. The V and J ends lost 6 bases and 11 bases, in that order; junction bases with no gene match: 12. This CDR3 region has 14 residues. The CDR3 reads CASSPTGGCYGQYF. The CDR3 DNA reads TGTGCCAGCAGCCCGACAGGGGGCTGTTACGGGCAGTACTTC.

V usage is TRBV21-1 and J usage is TRBJ1-1; TRBD1 was called by the table and not checked on the DNA. TRBV21-1 is given as a pseudogene. The length of the CDR3 is 14 residues. CDR3 DNA sequence: TGTGCCAGCAGCGGTAGAACAGGGGGCACTGAAGCTTTCTTT. This encodes CASSGRTGGTEAFF.

This clonotype was counted ten times or more. The rearrangement links TRBV6-6 to TRBJ1-5; 9 bases align to TRBD1. Per germline, CDR1 MNHNY and CDR2 SVGAGI (reference sequence). The ends lost 6 bases at V and 0 bases at J; junction bases unmatched: 9. The CDR3 loop spans 17 amino acids. The CDR3 here is CASSYGQGPYSNQPQHF. The CDR3 region has the DNA TGTGCCAGCAGCTACGGACAGGGGCCGTATAGCAATCAGCCCCAGCATTTT.

The sample holds many counts of this clonotype. The chain has TRBV7-2 and TRBJ2-7; TRBD2 aligns across 10 bases. Germline trimming cut 3 bases from V and 3 bases from J; bases unmatched to any gene: 5. The germline gives CDR1 SGHTA, CDR2 FQGNSA. This CDR3 has 15 amino acids. CDR3 sequence: CASSFERGGIYEQYF. CDR3 bases: TGTGCCAGCAGCTTCGAGCGGGGGGGGATCTACGAGCAGTACTTC.

This sequence joins TRBV5-1 and TRBJ1-1; 9 bases line up with TRBD1. V lost 3 bases to trimming and J lost 6 bases; unmatched junction nucleotides: 9. CDR1 and CDR2 from the germline V gene are SGHRS and YFSETQ. The CDR3 has 15 amino acids. The CDR3 DNA sequence: TGCGCCAGCAGCTCGAACAGGGGGCCGGGATCTGAAGCTTTCTTT. Protein: CASSSNRGPGSEAFF.

This clonotype appeared many times. The chain couples TRBV3-1 to TRBJ2-7; D may correspond to TRBD1 or TRBD2 (6 bases each). Per germline, CDR1 LGHDT and CDR2 YNNKEL (reference sequence). The CDR3 runs 15 residues. V gave up 3 bases and J gave up 5 bases, with 17 bases separating them. The CDR3 region has the DNA TGTGCCAGCAGCCATCCTCGGAGGGGGTTCGACGAGCAGTACTTC. Translation: CASSHPRRGFDEQYF.

This clonotype has just a few counts. The chain carries TRBV28 and TRBJ1-4, with 11 bases lining up with TRBD1. J lost 8 bases, V lost 5 bases, and 10 bases had no gene match. Germline V gene lookup returns CDR1 MDHEN and CDR2 SYDVKM. This CDR3 region has 16 residues. In nucleotides, the CDR3 is TGTGCCAGCAGTGAATCAGGACAGGGGGCGCGGGAAAAACTGTTTTTT. Residues: CASSESGQGAREKLFF.

This clonotype was observed a handful of times. The J gene is TRBJ1-2, the V gene TRBV20-1; D uncertain. Looked up from germline, CDR1 is DFQATT and CDR2 is SNEGSKA (reference sequence). V lost 3 bases, J lost 7 bases, and 18 bases lay in between. The CDR3 has 14 residues. The CDR3: CSAREWAPGSGYTF. The CDR3 DNA sequence: TGCAGTGCTAGGGAGTGGGCGCCTGGTAGTGGCTACACCTTC.

The chain couples TRBV7-3 to TRBJ2-7, with no clear D. The CDR3 sequence is 13 residues long. V lost 4 bases and J 3 bases, leaving 10 bases between the germline ends. Germline values: CDR1 SGHTA, CDR2 FQGTGA. CDR3 bases: TGTGCCAGCAGCTATCCCCCAAACTACGAGCAGTACTTC. Translating it yields CASSYPPNYEQYF.

This clonotype came up many times. The V and J genes are TRBV10-3 and TRBJ2-4, with TRBD1 identical over 10 bases. With V trimmed by 5 bases and J by 9 bases, 7 bases remained unmatched. CDR1 and CDR2 (germline): ENHRY, SYGVKD. The CDR3 contains 14 residues. CDR3 sequence (DNA): TGTGCCATCAGTCCCGGGACAGGGGTCCCCATTCAGTACTTC. It translates to CAISPGTGVPIQYF.

The genes are TRBV7-2 and TRBJ2-5; 7 bases align to TRBD2. The CDR3 totals 11 residues. The V gene's germline CDR1 is SGHTA and CDR2 FQGNSA. Trimming removed 5 bases from V and 13 bases from J; junction bases left unmatched: 7. The CDR3 region is CASSPGTNRYF. The DNA of the CDR3 is TGTGCCAGCAGCCCCGGGACTAACCGGTACTTC.

The V and J genes are TRBV13 and TRBJ2-4; 7 bases agree with TRBD2. V shed 6 bases, J shed 0 bases, and the junction held 8 bases outside the gene matches. The CDR3 has 16 residues. The germline V gene has CDR1 PRHDT and CDR2 FYEKMQ (reference sequence). CDR3 sequence: CASRKRGGIAKNIQYF. CDR3 coding DNA: TGTGCCAGCAGGAAAAGGGGAGGGATAGCCAAAAACATTCAGTACTTC.

This chain connects TRBV7-9 to TRBJ1-2; 8 nucleotides agree with TRBD1. This CDR3 has 15 amino acids. V dropped 4 bases and J dropped 5; count of bases not matched to a gene: 9. Germline CDR1 is SEHNR and CDR2 is FQNEAQ (reference sequence). CDR3 residues: CASSSAGTGTYGYTF. CDR3 nucleotide sequence: TGTGCCAGCAGCTCCGCCGGGACAGGAACGTATGGCTACACCTTC.

This clonotype was observed many times. This rearrangement joins TRBV6-6 to TRBJ2-5, with D perhaps TRBD2 (5 bases). Germline V gene sequence: CDR1 MNHNY, CDR2 SVGAGI (reference sequence). Trimming cost V 2 bases and J 4 bases, with 11 bases left between them. The CDR3 contains 14 residues. In DNA form, the CDR3 reads TGTGCCAGCAGTTACGAGGGAGACCGAGAGACCCAGTACTTC. It specifies CASSYEGDRETQYF.

This rearrangement joins TRBV6-1 to TRBJ2-5, with TRBD2 matching 8 bases. The V gene end was trimmed by 1 base and the J gene end by 11 bases; junction bases not matched to a gene: 18. CDR3 length equals 17 residues. Germline-derived CDR1 and CDR2 are MNHNS and SASEGT. CDR3 in amino acids: CASSEVSGGGSYNEQYF. Here the CDR3 DNA reads TGTGCCAGCAGTGAAGTATCGGGCGGGGGGTCCTACAATGAGCAGTACTTC.

This clonotype was counted only a few times. At one end, the junction sequence differs from germline, possibly due to a read error. The chain couples TRBV12-3 or TRBV12-4 to TRBJ2-5; D ambiguous. The J call may be incorrect, as the DNA end agrees better with TRBJ2-1. This CDR3 region has 15 residues. CDR3 loop: CTSSRDTPYQETQFF. The CDR3 nucleotides are TGTACCAGCAGTCGTGACACTCCGTACCAAGAGACCCAGTTCTTC.

As regards this clonotype: A junction boundary mismatches the germline segment, possibly from a read error. The gene calls are TRBV7-9 and TRBJ2-4, with D perhaps matching TRBD1 or TRBD2 (5 bases each). The CDR3 consists of 14 residues. The V gene's germline CDR1 is SEHNR and CDR2 FQNEAQ (reference sequence). The CDR3 loop is CAGSPWDGIWEQYF. The CDR3 bases are TGTGCCGGCAGCCCCTGGGACGGCATCTGGGAGCAGTACTTC.

This clonotype showed up many times. V and J are TRBV14 and TRBJ2-7; a weak D match, TRBD1 (5 bases). Trimming stripped 1 base from V and 4 bases from J, with 8 bases between. The CDR3 loop spans 13 amino acids. Germline loops: CDR1 SGHDN, CDR2 FVKESK. The CDR3 spells CASSQVREYEQYF. The CDR3 nucleotides read TGTGCCAGCAGCCAAGTCAGGGAATACGAGCAGTACTTC.

In the case of this clonotype: This may stem from a read error, because a much larger clone lies one nucleotide away. V gene TRBV6-2 or TRBV6-3 combines with J gene TRBJ2-7; 13 bases are a match to TRBD2. CDR3 size: 18 residues. Germline V gene data show CDR1 as MNHEY and CDR2 as SVGEGT. The V and J ends lost 2 bases and 7 bases, in that order; junction bases with no gene match: 14. CDR3: CASSYMVTSGGRYNEQYF. CDR3 coding DNA: TGTGCCAGCAGTTACATGGTGACTAGCGGGGGGCGATACAATGAGCAGTACTTC.

This clonotype was detected only a few times. The chain employs TRBV5-6 and TRBJ1-1; TRBD1 aligns across 7 bases. The trim removed 3 bases at V and 1 base at J, leaving 6 bases unmatched. The CDR3 consists of 15 residues. Germline V gives CDR1 SGHDT, CDR2 YYEEEE. The CDR3 DNA reads as TGTGCCAGCAGCTGGGCCGGGACAGCGAACACTGAAGCTTTCTTT. It yields the protein CASSWAGTANTEAFF.

With respect to this clonotype: A read error may explain this, as a much larger clone is one base away. V usage is TRBV5-5 and J usage is TRBJ1-2, with 10 nucleotides matching TRBD1. The J segment lost 6 bases and the V segment lost 4 bases, leaving 3 bases of the junction unmatched. Germline CDR1 and CDR2: SGHKS and YYEKEE (reference sequence). The CDR3 length is 13 residues. CDR3 sequence (DNA): TGTGCCAGCAGCGTGGACAGGGGGAATGGCTACACCTTC. The encoded protein is CASSVDRGNGYTF.

This clonotype was counted only a few times. The rearrangement uses TRBV30 and TRBJ1-1; D not certain. CDR3 length: 13 amino acids. The V gene lost 0 bases and the J gene lost 0 bases, with 5 bases spanning the gap. CDR1 and CDR2 from the germline V gene are GTSNPN and SVGIG (reference sequence). CDR3 in DNA: TGTGCCTGGAGTGTAGGGTTGAACACTGAAGCTTTCTTT. Translating it yields CAWSVGLNTEAFF. Drawing the rest from reference TRBV30 and TRBJ1-1, the complete variable domain is SQTIHQWPATLVQPVGSPLSLECTVEGTSNPNLYWYRQAAGRGLQLLFYSVGIGQISSEVPQNLSASRPQDRQFILSSKKLLLSDSGFYLCAWSVGLNTEAFFGQGTRLTVV.